The 19 T cell receptor beta chains in this list originate from one sample, sequenced in a study of shared T cell receptors in the human thymus. Assay: immunoSEQ multiplex PCR; the TCRdb copy retains only in-frame clones and omits some. The sample comprises 640,000 or so clones, around 87% of which are singletons, and over 0.008% rests with the top ten. The same specimen was also included in a second study, on human thymus T cells.

The sequencing sample was made of thymocytes. These receptors came from a boy younger than two with a congenital heart defect.

This chain links TRBV4-3 with TRBJ2-1, with 8 positions matching TRBD2. The CDR3 has 20 amino acids. Trimming took 2 bases from V and 4 from J; bases not matched to a gene: 19. CDR1 LGHNA and CDR2 YSLEER come from the germline V gene. The CDR3 nucleotides read TGCGCCAGCAGCCAACGTCCAACACAAACCTTAGCGGGGAAATACAATGAGCAGTTCTTC. Its translation: CASSQRPTQTLAGKYNEQFF.

The rearrangement links TRBV27 to TRBJ1-1, with D unclear. Trimming removed 5 bases at V and 0 bases at J, with 10 bases between. From germline, CDR1 is MNHEY and CDR2 SMNVEV (reference sequence). The CDR3 has 14 residues. This chain's CDR3 is CASSAGGLNTEAFF. DNA for the CDR3: TGTGCCAGCAGTGCTGGAGGATTGAACACTGAAGCTTTCTTT.

This clone has only one observation. The rearrangement links TRBV28 to TRBJ2-7; TRBD1 aligns across 9 bases. CDR3 length: 18 amino acids. CDR1 and CDR2 from the germline V gene are MDHEN and SYDVKM. Trimming cost V 2 bases and J 3 bases; bases outside gene matches: 14. CDR3 sequence: CASSLAISQGAIVYEQYF. CDR3 DNA sequence: TGTGCCAGCAGTTTAGCTATTTCACAGGGGGCGATAGTCTACGAGCAGTACTTC.

The rearrangement joins TRBV21-1 to TRBJ1-1; the table calls TRBD1, which could not be checked here. TRBV21-1 is an annotated pseudogene. The CDR3 has 16 amino acids. The CDR3 sequence: CASSRRQGEPNTEAFF. CDR3 coding DNA: TGTGCCAGCAGCCGCCGACAGGGGGAGCCGAACACTGAAGCTTTCTTT.

This clone was seen once. The J gene is TRBJ2-5, the V gene TRBV10-3; 8 bases map to TRBD1. CDR3 size: 13 residues. CDR1 and CDR2 (germline): ENHRY, SYGVKD. V was pared by 7 bases and J by 5 bases, with 6 bases of the junction left unmatched. For the CDR3, the DNA is TGTGCCATCAAAATGACAGGGGCCGAGACCCAGTACTTC. Protein sequence: CAIKMTGAETQYF.

This chain uses TRBV28 with TRBJ1-5; TRBD1 matches 7 bases. The J segment lost 7 bases and the V segment lost 5 bases, leaving 23 bases of the junction unmatched. Germline assignment: CDR1 MDHEN and CDR2 SYDVKM. The CDR3 contains 19 residues. The CDR3 sequence is CASSPRRQGGRRSIQPQHF. The CDR3 nucleotides are TGTGCCAGCAGTCCTCGCCGGCAGGGGGGTAGACGTTCTATCCAGCCCCAGCATTTT.

The V and J genes are TRBV4-2 and TRBJ1-2, with D possibly being TRBD1 (5 bases). V lost 5 bases and J 1 base, leaving 11 bases between the germline ends. CDR3 size: 14 residues. Germline lookup yields CDR1 LGHNA and CDR2 YNFKEQ. The CDR3 DNA sequence: TGTGCCAGCAGCTCTCCCGGGGGTAACTATGGCTACACCTTC. This gives the protein CASSSPGGNYGYTF.

The V gene is TRBV15, the J gene TRBJ1-1; D is uncertain. The germline V and J ends were trimmed by 1 base and 0 bases, with 3 bases remaining between them. This CDR3 comprises 13 residues. Germline-derived CDR1 and CDR2 are LNHNV and YYDKDF (reference sequence). The CDR3 region has the DNA TGTGCCACCAGCAGAGTATTGAACACTGAAGCTTTCTTT. Encoded protein: CATSRVLNTEAFF.

The chain is built from TRBV9 and TRBJ2-3; TRBD2 aligns across 7 bases. The germline V gene encodes CDR1 SGDLS and CDR2 YYNGEE. The V and J ends lost 4 bases and 1 base, in that order; junction bases with no gene match: 9. The CDR3 sequence is 16 residues long. CDR3 sequence (DNA): TGTGCCAGCAGCCCTCGGGGGGAAGATCGCACAGATACGCAGTATTTT. This sequence encodes CASSPRGEDRTDTQYF.

This sequence joins TRBV12-5 and TRBJ2-3; TRBD2 aligns across 7 bases. Trimming removed 0 bases from V and 4 bases from J; junction bases left unmatched: 1. CDR3 length: 14 amino acids. The germline gives CDR1 LGHNT, CDR2 FRNRAP. CDR3 sequence (DNA): TGTGCTAGTGGTTTGGTAGCGGGGCCAGATACGCAGTATTTT. Its translation: CASGLVAGPDTQYF.

In nucleotides, the CDR3 is TGTGCCAGCAGTTACGACAGGGGGGCCGGGGAGCTGTTTTTT. The encoded protein is CASSYDRGAGELFF. V and J are TRBV6-6 and TRBJ2-2; 9 positions agree with TRBD1. CDR1 and CDR2 from the germline V gene are MNHNY and SVGAGI (reference sequence). The CDR3 has 14 residues. J lost 6 bases, V lost 2 bases, and 1 base had no gene match.

The rearrangement uses TRBV27 and TRBJ2-3, with D unclear. CDR3 length equals 13 residues. The germline V gene has CDR1 MNHEY and CDR2 SMNVEV (reference sequence). Trimming cost V 3 bases and J 6 bases, with 10 bases left between them. CDR3: CASSFSTGDTQYF. CDR3 sequence (DNA): TGTGCCAGCAGTTTTTCGACCGGGGATACGCAGTATTTT.

The chain recombines TRBV11-3 with TRBJ2-1; 10 bases align to TRBD1. Germline assignment: CDR1 SGHNT and CDR2 YENEEA. The junction had 7 bases not matched to a gene; V was cut back by 1 base and J by 4 bases. This CDR3 contains 17 residues. The CDR3 nucleotides read TGTGCCAGCAGCTTAGGACCCGGGACAGGGGATTACAATGAGCAGTTCTTC. It encodes CASSLGPGTGDYNEQFF.

Of note for this clone: Other DNA sequences in this specimen translate into the identical CDR3. The genes are TRBV29-1 and TRBJ1-1, with D possibly TRBD1 on 5 matching bases. V lost 1 base to trimming and J lost 5 bases, with 11 bases between them. This CDR3 is built from 13 residues. Germline V CDR1 and CDR2: SQVTM, ANQGSEA. The CDR3 sequence: CSVEGQGGTEAFF. The CDR3 coding sequence is TGCAGCGTTGAAGGGCAGGGAGGGACTGAAGCTTTCTTT.

About this clone: Its ends do not fully match the called genes, so a read error is possible. The chain is built from TRBV10-3 and TRBJ2-7, with TRBD1 matching 8 bases. The CDR3 spans 15 residues. Looked up from germline, CDR1 is ENHRY and CDR2 is SYGVKD. CDR3 nucleotide sequence: TGTGCCATCAGTGATTCCCGGGACAGGCTTCTCCCTCGGGTCTTC. Translation gives CAISDSRDRLLPRVF.

This chain connects TRBV28 to TRBJ1-2; TRBD1 is a possible D gene (6 bases). Looked up from germline, CDR1 is MDHEN and CDR2 is SYDVKM. Deletions cut 4 bases from V and 4 bases from J, with 13 bases between. There are 14 residues in the CDR3. CDR3 bases: TGTGCCAGCAGTTCAACAGGGATCCCCTATGGCTACACCTTC. It is translated as CASSSTGIPYGYTF.

The chain joins TRBV4-1 to TRBJ2-7; maybe TRBD1 (6 bases). The CDR3 consists of 16 residues. Germline lookup yields CDR1 MGHRA and CDR2 YSYEKL. V shed 0 bases and J shed 1 base, with 13 bases lying between them. The DNA for the CDR3 is TGCGCCAGCAGCCAAGATCTTAAGAGGGGGTCCTACGAGCAGTACTTC. Its protein is CASSQDLKRGSYEQYF.

The chain has TRBV4-1 and TRBJ2-6, with D possibly TRBD2 on 5 matching bases. Germline CDR1 MGHRA, CDR2 YSYEKL. The germline V and J ends were trimmed by 3 bases and 3 bases, with 18 bases remaining between them. The CDR3 contains 18 residues. The CDR3 region has the DNA TGCGCCAGCAGCCATTCTGGGGTAGGGAGAAATGGGGCCAACGTCCTGACTTTC. This encodes CASSHSGVGRNGANVLTF.

This chain links TRBV14 with TRBJ2-5; TRBD2 might be the D (5 bases). The CDR3 covers 17 residues. The germline V gene has CDR1 SGHDN and CDR2 FVKESK. V lost 5 bases and J lost 0, with 19 bases in between. CDR3 nucleotide sequence: TGTGCCAGCAGCAATAAACAGCGGCCTAGGAACCAAGAGACCCAGTACTTC. Translation gives CASSNKQRPRNQETQYF.